Listed below are T cell receptor beta chains from one sample, sequenced in a study of cytomegalovirus exposure and HLA in healthy donors. Data came from immunoSEQ multiplex PCR; TCRdb stores just in-frame clones and leaves some out. The data hold under 150,000 clones, with just under 80% observed a single time. Input material: PBMCs. The receptors here all came from a male donor in good health and CMV-seronegative. CDR3s leave out the opening cysteine and the closing phenylalanine or tryptophan. Not every row has a clone size; where given, it reads once, few, many or a size class.

-,TRBV7-9,TRBJ2-5,ASSPSRLAGTTQH
-,TRBV19,TRBJ2-1,ASYYRPSGYF
-,TRBV7-6,TRBJ2-5,ASSLSREETQY
few,TRBV5-8,TRBJ2-1,ASSSPAEGYNEQF
few,TRBV4-3,TRBJ2-6,ASSQDGGFGANVLT
once,TRBV6-5,TRBJ2-3,ASRTRWGQQDTQY
-,TRBV10-3,TRBJ2-1,AISAAGGTYNEQF
-,TRBV29-1,TRBJ1-2,SARTGNRGYT
once,TRBV7-2,TRBJ1-6,ASSLTGGRSPLH
-,TRBV6-5,TRBJ2-7,ASSYSRGYEQY
once,TRBV27,TRBJ2-6,ASSPEGSGANVLT
-,TRBV18,TRBJ2-1,ASSPEVEQF
-,TRBV10-3,TRBJ1-1,ATGQGPTNTEAF
-,TRBV6-5,TRBJ2-7,AIYEQY
-,TRBV6-1,TRBJ2-5,ASSGLAGGPETQY
-,TRBV5-1,TRBJ2-3,ASSLSATWGADTQY
-,TRBV7-9,TRBJ2-4,ASSLGTGGFKNIQY
-,TRBV23-1,TRBJ2-5,ASSLMGEYQETQY
once,TRBV11-2,TRBJ1-1,ASRGGAGAF